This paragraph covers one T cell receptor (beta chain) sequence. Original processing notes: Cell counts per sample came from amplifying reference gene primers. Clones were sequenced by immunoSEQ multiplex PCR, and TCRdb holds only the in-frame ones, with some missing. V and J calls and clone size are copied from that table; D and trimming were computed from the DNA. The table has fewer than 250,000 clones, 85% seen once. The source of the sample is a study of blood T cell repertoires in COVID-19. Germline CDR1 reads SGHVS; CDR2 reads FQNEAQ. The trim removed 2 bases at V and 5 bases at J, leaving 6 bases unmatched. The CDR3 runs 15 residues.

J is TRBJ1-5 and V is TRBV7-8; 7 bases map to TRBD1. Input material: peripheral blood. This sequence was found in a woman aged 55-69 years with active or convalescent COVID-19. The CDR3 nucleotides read TGTGCCAGCAGCTTATCAACAGGGGATGATCAGCCCCAGCATTTT. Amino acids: CASSLSTGDDQPQHF.